The 30 T cell receptor beta chains below were found in one sample sequenced in a study of graft-versus-host responses after intestinal transplantation (TCRdb year 2021). No antigen is known for these receptors. The method was the immunoSEQ multiplex PCR assay. TCRdb took this table from immuneACCESS and kept in-frame rearrangements with V and J called. Such tables lack part of the clones; where checked against another copy, unresolved V genes explain under half of the gap, and the rest is unexplained. Within this sample are about 99,000 clones, with 85% to 95% of them counted one time only. The ten largest clones represent roughly 0.069% of the sample. The sample's time point label, in plain terms: cells obtained before transplantation from donor or recipient. The sequencing used unstimulated CD8+ T cells sorted from spleen or lymph node cells, collected before transplant. The receptors were gathered from a human donor who was the organ donor for an intestinal transplant.

The chain couples TRBV4-2 to TRBJ1-2; a weak D match, TRBD1 (6 bases). V was shortened by 5 bases and J by 6 bases, with 19 bases between the two germline ends. Germline loops: CDR1 LGHNA, CDR2 YNFKEQ. The CDR3 has 15 residues. The CDR3 spells CASSTQSTGFNGYTF. As DNA, the CDR3 is TGTGCCAGCAGCACACAGTCTACAGGGTTTAATGGCTACACCTTC.

This sequence joins TRBV25-1 and TRBJ2-7, with TRBD1 matching 7 bases. Germline CDR1 and CDR2: MGHDK and SYGVNS. With 5 bases clipped from V and 3 bases from J, the junction kept 4 bases outside the gene matches. The CDR3 totals 13 residues. CDR3 residues: CASSPGQNYEQYF. The DNA of the CDR3 is TGTGCCAGCAGTCCGGGACAGAACTACGAGCAGTACTTC.

In its sample, this clone was seen a few times. CDR3 loop: CSARTGTSYEQYF. DNA of the CDR3: TGCAGCGCACGGACAGGGACTTCCTACGAGCAGTACTTC. V usage is TRBV29-1 and J usage is TRBJ2-7, with 8 bases that match TRBD1. With V trimmed by 7 bases and J by 1 base, 6 bases remained unmatched. From germline, CDR1 is SQVTM and CDR2 ANQGSEA. This CDR3 spans 13 amino acids.

The chain couples TRBV27 to TRBJ2-1; possible D gene TRBD1, 5 bases. Germline V gene lookup returns CDR1 MNHEY and CDR2 SMNVEV (reference sequence). Trimming stripped 6 bases from V and 6 bases from J, with 18 bases between. The CDR3 is 15 residues long. In nucleotides, the CDR3 is TGTGCCAGCAGCCTAGGGGTCTCTCAGCTCAATGAGCAGTTCTTC. Translated: CASSLGVSQLNEQFF.

The chain employs TRBV5-5 and TRBJ1-3; D ambiguous. The CDR3 totals 16 residues. In germline, CDR1 is SGHKS, CDR2 YYEKEE (reference sequence). V was pared by 0 bases and J by 0 bases, with 10 bases between. Written as DNA, the CDR3 is TGTGCCAGCAGCTTGGCTCTGGGGAGCTCTGGAAACACCATATATTTT. It codes for CASSLALGSSGNTIYF.

The rearrangement uses TRBV11-1 and TRBJ2-7, with 15 bases lining up with TRBD2. Germline CDR1 reads SGHAT; CDR2 reads FQDESV (reference sequence). The V and J ends lost 5 bases and 5 bases, in that order; junction bases with no gene match: 4. The CDR3 spans 15 residues. The CDR3 region is CASSPGLAGGDEQYF. The CDR3 nucleotides read TGTGCCAGCAGCCCCGGACTAGCGGGAGGGGACGAGCAGTACTTC. Using reference TRBV11-1 and TRBJ2-7 for the parts outside the CDR3, the full variable domain is EAEVAQSPRYKITEKSQAVAFWCDPISGHATLYWYRQILGQGPELLVQFQDESVVDDSQLPKDRFSAERLKGVDSTLKIQPAELGDSAMYLCASSPGLAGGDEQYFGPGTRLTVT.

The chain employs TRBV13 and TRBJ1-1; 8 bases match TRBD1. V gave up 0 bases and J gave up 6 bases; unmatched junction bases: 0. CDR1 PRHDT and CDR2 FYEKMQ come from the germline V gene (reference sequence). There are 13 residues in the CDR3. The CDR3 loop is CASSLGQGAEAFF. For the CDR3, the DNA is TGTGCCAGCAGCTTAGGACAGGGGGCTGAAGCTTTCTTT.

The chain uses TRBV28 and TRBJ2-1, with D tentatively TRBD2 (6 bases). Germline assignment: CDR1 MDHEN and CDR2 SYDVKM. Between the trimmed V and J ends, which lost 5 bases and 4 bases, there was a span of 9 bases. CDR3 length: 13 residues. CDR3 DNA: TGTGCCAGCAGTATTGGACTATACAATGAGCAGTTCTTC. Amino acid sequence: CASSIGLYNEQFF.

This sequence joins TRBV30 and TRBJ2-7, with D tentatively TRBD2 (6 bases). Trimming took 4 bases from V and 7 from J, leaving 20 bases between them. Per germline, CDR1 GTSNPN and CDR2 SVGIG (reference sequence). The length of the CDR3 is 14 residues. In nucleotides, the CDR3 is TGTGCCTGGAATCCCGGGACTCTTATCGGGGAGCAGTACTTC. Translating gives CAWNPGTLIGEQYF. The full variable domain, in which reference TRBV30 and TRBJ2-7 provide the parts outside the CDR3, is SQTIHQWPATLVQPVGSPLSLECTVEGTSNPNLYWYRQAAGRGLQLLFYSVGIGQISSEVPQNLSASRPQDRQFILSSKKLLLSDSGFYLCAWNPGTLIGEQYFGPGTRLTVT.

This clone was detected once. This rearrangement joins TRBV28 to TRBJ2-7; D gene ambiguous. The germline gives CDR1 MDHEN, CDR2 SYDVKM. CDR3 length: 11 residues. V was pared by 3 bases and J by 7 bases, with 7 bases between. In DNA, the CDR3 is TGTGCCAGCAGTTTTTCCAGGGAGCAGTACTTC. Protein: CASSFSREQYF.

V usage is TRBV5-1 and J usage is TRBJ2-2, with D possibly matching TRBD1 (6 bases). The CDR3 loop spans 12 amino acids. The V end lost 8 bases, the J end lost 5 bases, and 10 bases lay between the germline ends. Germline CDR1 reads SGHRS; CDR2 reads YFSETQ. The DNA of the CDR3 is TGCGCCAGTTACAGGGAAACCGGGGAGCTGTTTTTT. This translates into CASYRETGELFF. The complete variable domain, with remaining parts taken from reference TRBV5-1 and TRBJ2-2, reads KAGVTQTPRYLIKTRGQQVTLSCSPISGHRSVSWYQQTPGQGLQFLFEYFSETQRNKGNFPGRFSGRQFSNSRSEMNVSTLELGDSALYLCASYRETGELFFGEGSRLTVL.

The CDR3 region has the DNA TGTGCCAGCAGCTTGGGTAGTCTGGCGGAGGACTTCTACAATGAGCAGTTCTTC. Translating gives CASSLGSLAEDFYNEQFF. The genes are TRBV5-4 and TRBJ2-1, with a tentative D call TRBD2 (5 bases). V lost 0 bases and J 3 bases, leaving 19 bases between the germline ends. From germline, CDR1 is SGHNT and CDR2 YYREEE (reference sequence). This CDR3 is built from 18 residues.

The chain joins TRBV5-4 to TRBJ2-3, with a tentative D call TRBD2 (5 bases). V lost 2 bases and J 3 bases, leaving 16 bases between the germline ends. The length of the CDR3 is 16 residues. The germline CDR1 and CDR2 sequences are SGHNT and YYREEE (reference sequence). The CDR3 coding sequence is TGTGCCAGCAGCTTTTTCGCGGGTATAGGAACAGATACGCAGTATTTT. The encoded protein is CASSFFAGIGTDTQYF.

The rearrangement links TRBV6-1 to TRBJ1-3; D gene unclear. Germline V gene sequence: CDR1 MNHNS, CDR2 SASEGT. Trimming took 2 bases from V and 0 from J, leaving 11 bases between them. The CDR3 is made up of 16 amino acids. CDR3 sequence reads: CASSEMWAGSGNTIYF. CDR3 nucleotide sequence: TGTGCCAGCAGTGAAATGTGGGCGGGCTCTGGAAACACCATATATTTT.

The chain joins TRBV7-6 to TRBJ2-7; the D gene is possibly TRBD1 (5 bases). From germline, CDR1 is SGHVS and CDR2 FNYEAQ. The CDR3 is 16 amino acids. Trimming took 2 bases from V and 1 from J, leaving 15 bases between them. The CDR3 loop is CASSLTQDGISYEQYF. CDR3 bases: TGTGCCAGCAGCTTAACACAGGATGGTATTTCCTACGAGCAGTACTTC.

The V call is TRBV5-6, the J call TRBJ1-6, with a weak D call TRBD1 (6 bases). From germline, CDR1 is SGHDT and CDR2 YYEEEE. This CDR3 contains 16 residues. The V gene lost 3 bases and the J gene lost 7 bases, with 17 bases spanning the gap. In DNA, the CDR3 is TGTGCCAGCAGCTGGGGGACGGCTGGACAGAATTCACCCCTCCACTTT. Translating it yields CASSWGTAGQNSPLHF. Full variable domain (rest looked up from reference TRBV5-6 and TRBJ1-6): DAGVTQSPTHLIKTRGQQVTLRCSPKSGHDTVSWYQQALGQGPQFIFQYYEEEERQRGNFPDRFSGHQFPNYSSELNVNALLLGDSALYLCASSWGTAGQNSPLHFGNGTRLTVT.

This clone is a singleton in its sample. The chain uses TRBV29-1 and TRBJ2-3; 12 bases fit TRBD2. This CDR3 is 15 amino acids long. Germline lookup yields CDR1 SQVTM and CDR2 ANQGSEA. V lost 6 bases, J lost 3 bases, and 7 bases stayed unmatched. The CDR3, as DNA: TGCAGCGTCCTACAAACTAGCGGGAGGACAGATACGCAGTATTTT. This codes for CSVLQTSGRTDTQYF.

The chain joins TRBV10-3 to TRBJ2-1, with a weak D call TRBD2 (5 bases). CDR3 length equals 14 residues. Germline loops: CDR1 ENHRY, CDR2 SYGVKD. Deletions cut 6 bases from V and 6 bases from J, with 15 bases between. CDR3 loop: CAIRETPGSNEQFF. In DNA form, the CDR3 reads TGTGCCATCAGAGAAACACCGGGGTCCAATGAGCAGTTCTTC.

The chain uses TRBV4-1 and TRBJ2-5; the match to TRBD2 covers 7 bases. The V segment lost 3 bases and the J segment 1 base; nucleotides outside the gene matches: 8. The CDR3 totals 16 residues. Germline V lookup: CDR1 MGHRA, CDR2 YSYEKL. The CDR3 region is CASSQERLASQETQYF. CDR3 nucleotide sequence: TGCGCCAGCAGCCAGGAAAGACTAGCTTCCCAAGAGACCCAGTACTTC.

The rearrangement uses TRBV6-5 and TRBJ2-1; 9 positions match TRBD2. Trimming cost V 7 bases and J 6 bases; bases outside gene matches: 7. Germline V lookup: CDR1 MNHEY, CDR2 SVGAGI. This CDR3 spans 14 amino acids. The CDR3 sequence is CASKASGAANEQFF. The CDR3 DNA sequence: TGTGCCAGCAAGGCTAGCGGGGCAGCCAATGAGCAGTTCTTC.

The V and J genes are TRBV2 and TRBJ2-7, with a tentative D call TRBD1 (6 bases). Germline loops: CDR1 SNHLY, CDR2 FYNNEI. The CDR3 is 12 amino acids. V shed 5 bases and J shed 1 base, with 6 bases lying between them. Here the CDR3 DNA reads TGTGCCAGCAGTACAGGGTCCTACGAGCAGTACTTC. Translating it yields CASSTGSYEQYF. The whole variable domain, filled in from reference TRBV2 and TRBJ2-7, reads EPEVTQTPSHQVTQMGQEVILRCVPISNHLYFYWYRQILGQKVEFLVSFYNNEISEKSEIFDDQFSVERPDGSNFTLKIRSTKLEDSAMYFCASSTGSYEQYFGPGTRLTVT.

The CDR3 loop is CAGNERESHEQYF. In DNA, the CDR3 is TGTGCCGGTAATGAGCGGGAGAGCCACGAGCAGTACTTC. V is TRBV6-6 and J is TRBJ2-7; 8 bases fit TRBD2. Trimming cost V 11 bases and J 5 bases; bases outside gene matches: 11. This CDR3 region has 13 residues. CDR1 is MNHNY and CDR2 is SVGAGI in the germline V gene (reference sequence).

This chain links TRBV13 with TRBJ2-7; possibly TRBD2 for D (6 bases). Trimming shortened V by 5 bases and J by 2 bases, and 13 bases separated the two germline ends. The CDR3 is made up of 14 amino acids. CDR1 PRHDT and CDR2 FYEKMQ come from the germline V gene (reference sequence). The CDR3 nucleotides read TGTGCCAGCAGCCCCCGGGACTTTCCCTACGAGCAGTACTTC. Translated: CASSPRDFPYEQYF.

The chain combines TRBV5-4 with TRBJ2-5; a weak D match, TRBD1 (5 bases). The DNA end is a closer match to TRBJ2-7, so the J assignment may be wrong. CDR1 is SGHNT and CDR2 is YYREEE in the germline V gene (reference sequence). The CDR3 spans 13 residues. CDR3 bases: TGTGCCAGCTCCAGGGTGAGCTCCTACGAGCAGTACTTC. This sequence encodes CASSRVSSYEQYF.

The chain couples TRBV7-8 to TRBJ1-4; 10 bases match TRBD1. The V gene's germline CDR1 is SGHVS and CDR2 FQNEAQ. The CDR3 loop spans 14 amino acids. The V segment lost 4 bases and the J segment 8 bases; nucleotides outside the gene matches: 4. This CDR3 reads CASSSGTGEEKLFF. The CDR3 coding sequence is TGTGCCAGCAGCTCCGGGACAGGGGAGGAAAAACTGTTTTTT.

V usage is TRBV6-1 and J usage is TRBJ1-6; D may be TRBD1 (5 bases). The CDR3 is 14 residues long. Per the germline V gene, CDR1 is MNHNS and CDR2 is SASEGT. V was cut by 10 bases and J by 7 bases, with 17 bases left in between. This chain's CDR3 is CATEVQGGNSPLHF. CDR3 nucleotides: TGTGCCACCGAGGTGCAGGGTGGAAATTCACCCCTCCACTTT.

V is TRBV28 and J is TRBJ2-7; 8 bases are a match to TRBD1. The CDR3 has 15 residues. Germline trimming cut 8 bases from V and 0 bases from J; bases unmatched to any gene: 9. Germline assignment: CDR1 MDHEN and CDR2 SYDVKM. The CDR3 bases are TGTGCCAGCTTGGTACCCGGGACAGGCTCCTACGAGCAGTACTTC. The encoded protein is CASLVPGTGSYEQYF. The variable domain in full, with the rest retrieved from reference TRBV28 and TRBJ2-7, is DVKVTQSSRYLVKRTGEKVFLECVQDMDHENMFWYRQDPGLGLRLIYFSYDVKMKEKGDIPEGYSVSREKKERFSLILESASTNQTSMYLCASLVPGTGSYEQYFGPGTRLTVT.

The chain carries TRBV5-6 and TRBJ1-2; the D is unclear. Germline CDR1 SGHDT, CDR2 YYEEEE. Trimming left V 2 bases short and J 6 bases short, with 20 bases between. This CDR3 has 16 residues. In DNA, the CDR3 is TGTGCCAGCAGCTTTTATTTCCGGGAATTTTTAGATGGCTACACCTTC. It codes for CASSFYFREFLDGYTF.

This clone is a singleton in its sample. This chain joins TRBV27 and TRBJ2-2; 15 bases are shared with TRBD2. CDR3 size: 20 residues. Germline CDR1 reads MNHEY; CDR2 reads SMNVEV (reference sequence). J was trimmed by 3 bases and V by 3 bases; bases with no gene match: 11. CDR3 DNA sequence: TGTGCCAGCAGTTTTTCGTCCGGGACTAGCGGGAGGTCCGACACCGGGGAGCTGTTTTTT. Its translation: CASSFSSGTSGRSDTGELFF.

The CDR3 region is CASSLLGGRSEQYF. DNA of the CDR3: TGTGCCAGCAGTTTATTGGGCGGGAGAAGCGAGCAGTACTTC. The chain joins TRBV28 to TRBJ2-5; 7 bases are shared with TRBD2. The DNA matches TRBJ2-7 better at its end, which makes the J call doubtful. The germline V gene encodes CDR1 MDHEN and CDR2 SYDVKM. The CDR3 runs to 14 residues.